This TCR beta chain derives from a study of siplizumab effects on memory and regulatory T cells. The CDR3 has 14 residues. Trimming removed 5 bases at V and 7 bases at J, with 16 bases between. CDR1 SGHTA and CDR2 FQGNSA come from the germline V gene. TCRdb keeps only in-frame clones here, not all; method: immunoSEQ multiplex PCR. Of roughly 62,000 clones listed, roughly 78% are singletons. The gene calls are TRBV7-2 and TRBJ2-3; D is perhaps TRBD2 (6 bases). This TCR was sampled from a human donor in good health. Sequences were obtained from memory CD4+ T cells sorted from blood. The CDR3 DNA reads as TGTGCCAGCAGCGGGGAGGCGGGGCAGCATACGCAGTATTTT. Protein: CASSGEAGQHTQYF.